These 3 T cell receptor beta chains originate from one sample sequenced in a study of cytomegalovirus exposure and HLA in healthy donors. With 60 Vbeta and 13 Jbeta primers, the PCR was carried out. Clones were read by immunoSEQ multiplex PCR, and TCRdb kept only the in-frame ones, dropping some. The sample holds some 110,000 clones, just under 70% seen once. Specimen: PBMCs. These receptor sequences come from a young man in good health and CMV-seropositive.

In the case of this clone: Compared with germline, one end of the junction differs, possibly owing to a read error. The chain is built from TRBV27 and TRBJ2-3; 10 bases agree with TRBD2. This CDR3 has 16 amino acids. The germline V gene encodes CDR1 MNHEY and CDR2 SMNVEV (reference sequence). The CDR3 sequence: CAGSPLLAGATDTQYF. Here the CDR3 DNA reads TGTGCCGGCAGTCCCCTCCTAGCGGGAGCCACAGATACGCAGTATTTT.

This clone was detected only a few times. This sequence joins TRBV5-3 and TRBJ2-2, with 14 bases fitting TRBD2. TRBV5-3 is an open reading frame whose function is uncertain. V shed 3 bases, J shed 4 bases, and the junction held 11 bases outside the gene matches. CDR3 length: 19 residues. CDR3 sequence reads: CARSSPGLAGGMATGELFF. The CDR3 nucleotides are TGTGCCAGAAGCTCCCCCGGACTAGCGGGGGGCATGGCCACCGGGGAGCTGTTTTTT.

V is TRBV28 and J is TRBJ2-1, with 8 bases matching TRBD2. The germline V gene has CDR1 MDHEN and CDR2 SYDVKM. The CDR3 consists of 19 residues. Unmatched junction bases numbered 22, after V lost 4 bases and J lost 8 bases. This CDR3 reads CASSWGPTGTSGFSDEQFF. For the CDR3, the DNA is TGTGCCAGCAGTTGGGGCCCAACAGGGACTAGTGGTTTCAGCGATGAGCAGTTCTTC. The full variable domain, rest sourced from reference TRBV28 and TRBJ2-1, is DVKVTQSSRYLVKRTGEKVFLECVQDMDHENMFWYRQDPGLGLRLIYFSYDVKMKEKGDIPEGYSVSREKKERFSLILESASTNQTSMYLCASSWGPTGTSGFSDEQFFGPGTRLTVL.